This note documents a single TCR beta chain sequence. The antigen it recognizes is unknown. No clone much larger than this one lies a single base away; base qualities are absent. The germline V gene yields MNHEY for CDR1 and SVGEGT for CDR2. V has 4 bases trimmed and J has 3 bases trimmed; junction bases matching no gene number 6. Including cysteine and phenylalanine, the CDR3 has 16 amino acids. The CDR3 DNA has 48 bases and is translated from base 1. TCR alpha and beta CDR3 regions were amplified with the iRepertoire nested amplicon-rescue multiplex PCR (arm-PCR) platform from RNA. One-step reverse transcription and amplification used about 85-400 ng of tissue mRNA or PBMC total RNA as input. Following bead purification, Illumina adapters were added by a secondary multiplex PCR, and the libraries were gel-purified between 200 and 400 bp. Demultiplexing relied on internal 6-nucleotide barcodes carried by the libraries. Libraries were sequenced on an Illumina MiSeq with 2x220 or 2x250 nucleotide paired-end reads. The authors processed their data as follows. FLASH 1.2.11 was used to merge paired reads, and BWA-MEM then aligned the reads to the GRCh37 human genome before TRA and TRB reads were extracted. An IMGT-derived reference of cassette sequences and CDR3 motifs, with pseudogenes included, was used for V and J assignment. Reads were translated in three frames, and productive CDR3s were defined by a C…FGXG motif without stop codons. Unique combinations of V-J cassette pair and CDR3 amino acid sequence were defined as clonotypes. Hamming distance filtering was applied to reads, with thresholds set by the sequence error rate of each sample in mapped regions. TCRdb reran the public reads through fastp at Q25 and MiXCR, keeping productive beta chains. Rows are combined by CDR3 protein, so each entry shows the most common genes and DNA. TCRdb, not the authors, supplied the V and J calls. In all, the sample holds about 400,000 distinct CDR3 sequences, and roughly 41% of those were seen once. The ten largest clones add up to 12% of the sample.

This sample was taken from a study of glioma-infiltrating T cells (TCRdb year 2016). Looking at the study overall: Low-grade gliomas were represented by WHO grade II oligodendrogliomas or astrocytomas, and glioblastomas were represented by WHO grade IV tumors that were sampled at initial rather than recurrent diagnosis. Sequencing coverage of 4.5- to 10-fold of about a million peripheral T cells was targeted for blood libraries. To gauge divergence between tissue and blood T-cell populations, every tissue-infiltrating repertoire was compared against the peripheral blood repertoire from the same patient. Dexamethasone was administered to glioma patients for six or fewer days before surgery. Three low-grade glioma patients, several primary glioblastoma patients, and three non-glioma patients who contributed non-neoplastic brain tissue made up the paired cohort. TCR alpha- and beta-chain repertoires were sequenced from glioma tissue, non-neoplastic brain tissue and matched peripheral blood mononuclear cells.

Study-wide conclusions, independent of this receptor: Group comparisons rested on small numbers: three non-neoplastic, three low-grade glioma and 7 or 8 glioblastoma patients. Very few CDR3 sequences were found to be shared between tissue and blood, and this scarcity was attributed to high CDR3 diversity and limited sampling. Patients with low tissue-blood divergence were marked by a signature set of shared blood CDR3 motifs, and this signature set was depleted in highly divergent patients. VJ-independent divergence between tissue and blood was below expectation in non-neoplastic patients but above expectation in all gliomas, especially low-grade gliomas.

Surgical brain or tumor specimens were cryofrozen in liquid nitrogen immediately after resection, and peripheral blood cells were collected concurrently. Sequenced: glioma tissue, nonneoplastic brain tissue, or PBMCs (not recorded which). This TCR derives from a human donor with low-grade glioma or glioblastoma, undergoing nonglioma brain surgery, or in good health (not recorded which). This receptor chain uses TRBV6-2 or TRBV6-3 and TRBJ1-1, and 12 junctional nucleotides match TRBD1. At the DNA level, the sequence is TGTGCCAGCAGTTCCAGGGACAGGGGGCAGGACACTGAAGCTTTCTTT. The encoded protein is CASSSRDRGQDTEAFF.